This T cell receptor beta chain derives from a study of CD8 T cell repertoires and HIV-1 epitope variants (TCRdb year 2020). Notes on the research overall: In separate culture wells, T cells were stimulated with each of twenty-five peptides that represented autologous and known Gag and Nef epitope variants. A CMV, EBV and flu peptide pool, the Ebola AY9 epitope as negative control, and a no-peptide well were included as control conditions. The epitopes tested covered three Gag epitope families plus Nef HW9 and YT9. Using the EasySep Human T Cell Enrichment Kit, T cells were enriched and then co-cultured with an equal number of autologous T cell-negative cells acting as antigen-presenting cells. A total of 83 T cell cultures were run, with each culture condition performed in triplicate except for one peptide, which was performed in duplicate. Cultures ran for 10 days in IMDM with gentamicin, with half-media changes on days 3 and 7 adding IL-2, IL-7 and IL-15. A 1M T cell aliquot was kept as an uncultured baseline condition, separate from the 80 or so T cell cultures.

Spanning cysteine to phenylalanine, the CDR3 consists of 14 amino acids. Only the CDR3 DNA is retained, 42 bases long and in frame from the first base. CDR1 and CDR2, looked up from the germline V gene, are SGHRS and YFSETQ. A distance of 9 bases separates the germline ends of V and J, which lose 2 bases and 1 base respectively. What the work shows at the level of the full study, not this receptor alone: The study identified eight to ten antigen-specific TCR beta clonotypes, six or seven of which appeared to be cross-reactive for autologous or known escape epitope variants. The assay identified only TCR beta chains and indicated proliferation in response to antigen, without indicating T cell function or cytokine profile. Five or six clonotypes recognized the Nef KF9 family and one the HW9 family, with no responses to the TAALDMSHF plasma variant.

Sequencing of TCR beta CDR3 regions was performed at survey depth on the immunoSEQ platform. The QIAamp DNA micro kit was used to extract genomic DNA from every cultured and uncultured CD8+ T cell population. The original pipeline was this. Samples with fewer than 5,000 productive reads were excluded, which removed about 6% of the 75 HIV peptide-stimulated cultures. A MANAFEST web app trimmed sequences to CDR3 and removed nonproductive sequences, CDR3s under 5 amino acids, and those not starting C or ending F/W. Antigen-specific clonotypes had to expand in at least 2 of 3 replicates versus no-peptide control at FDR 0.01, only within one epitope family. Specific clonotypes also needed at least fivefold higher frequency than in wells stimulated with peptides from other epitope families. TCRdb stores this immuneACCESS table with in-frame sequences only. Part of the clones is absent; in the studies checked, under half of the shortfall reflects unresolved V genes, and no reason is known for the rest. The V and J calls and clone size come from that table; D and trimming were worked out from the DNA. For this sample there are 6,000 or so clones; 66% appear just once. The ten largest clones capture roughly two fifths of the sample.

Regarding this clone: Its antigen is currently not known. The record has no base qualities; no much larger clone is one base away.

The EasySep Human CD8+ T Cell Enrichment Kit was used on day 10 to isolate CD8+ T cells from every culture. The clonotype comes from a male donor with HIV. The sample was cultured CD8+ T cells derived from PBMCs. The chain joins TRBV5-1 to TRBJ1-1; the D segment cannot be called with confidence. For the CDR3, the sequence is CASSFGWENTEAFF. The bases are TGCGCCAGCAGCTTTGGGTGGGAGAACACTGAAGCTTTCTTT.